This record covers a single T cell receptor (beta chain). The tumor samples were collected prior to definitive surgery or chemotherapy. This sample is drawn from a study of high-grade serous ovarian cancer treatment subgroups. Measured with immunoSEQ multiplex PCR; TCRdb has only the in-frame clones, and not every one. The table lists about 2,800 clones, more than 65% of them singletons, with nearly 5% in the top ten. The TCR originated in a human donor with high-grade serous ovarian cancer. Source material: tumor tissue.

The CDR3 DNA reads as TGTGCCAGCAGCGACAGGGGATGGCAGTTCTTC. Protein product: CASSDRGWQFF. This rearrangement joins TRBV28 to TRBJ2-1; TRBD1 agrees at 8 bases. The CDR3 consists of 11 residues. CDR1 is MDHEN and CDR2 is SYDVKM in the germline V gene. Trimming cost V 6 bases and J 12 bases; bases outside gene matches: 4.